This T cell receptor beta chain was profiled in a study of technical replicates of blood from a handful of donors. The data were produced by immunoSEQ multiplex PCR, yet TCRdb's version contains in-frame clones alone and is incomplete. The sample contains some 80,000 clones, roughly 91% of which appear only once. The CDR3 has 12 residues. V was pared by 5 bases and J by 10 bases, with 5 bases of the junction left unmatched. Germline CDR1 SGHNT, CDR2 YENEEA. The TCR originated in a human donor in good health. The gene calls are TRBV11-3 and TRBJ2-1, with 7 bases lining up with TRBD2. The sequenced sample consisted of T cells isolated from PBMCs. Here the CDR3 DNA reads TGTGCCAGCAGCGGGAGGGCCACAGAGCAGTTCTTC. This codes for CASSGRATEQFF.